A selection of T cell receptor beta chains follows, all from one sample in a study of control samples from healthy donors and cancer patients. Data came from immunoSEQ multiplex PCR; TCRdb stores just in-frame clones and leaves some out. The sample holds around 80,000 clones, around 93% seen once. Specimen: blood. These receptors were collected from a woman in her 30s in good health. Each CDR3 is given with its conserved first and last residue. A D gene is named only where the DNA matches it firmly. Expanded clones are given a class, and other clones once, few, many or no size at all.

CDR3 protein: CASSMDTGNTIYF
CDR3 DNA: TGTGCCAGTAGTATGGATACTGGAAACACCATATATTTT
V gene: TRBV19
D gene: -
J gene: TRBJ1-3
clone size: -

CDR3 protein: CASGGQPANTEAFF
CDR3 DNA: TGTGCCAGCGGGGGACAACCCGCGAACACTGAAGCTTTCTTT
V gene: TRBV2
D gene: -
J gene: TRBJ1-1
clone size: -

CDR3 protein: CSAHLREGKETQYF
CDR3 DNA: TGCAGCGCCCATTTGCGGGAGGGAAAAGAGACCCAGTACTTC
V gene: TRBV29-1
D gene: TRBD2
J gene: TRBJ2-5
clone size: -

CDR3 protein: CASSQTGGNQPQHF
CDR3 DNA: TGTGCCAGCAGCCAGACAGGGGGCAATCAGCCCCAGCATTTT
V gene: TRBV3-1/TRBV3-2
D gene: TRBD1
J gene: TRBJ1-5
clone size: -

CDR3 protein: CASTTPPGPQHF
CDR3 DNA: TGTGCCAGCACCACTCCCCCAGGGCCCCAGCATTTT
V gene: TRBV12-3/TRBV12-4
D gene: -
J gene: TRBJ1-5
clone size: -

CDR3 protein: CASSAWGRSSGNTIYF
CDR3 DNA: TGTGCCAGCAGTGCCTGGGGCCGGAGCTCTGGAAACACCATATATTTT
V gene: TRBV28
D gene: -
J gene: TRBJ1-3
clone size: -

CDR3 protein: CASKLDRAGNSPLHF
CDR3 DNA: TGTGCCAGCAAACTGGACAGGGCAGGCAATTCACCCCTCCACTTT
V gene: TRBV6-5
D gene: TRBD1
J gene: TRBJ1-6
clone size: -

CDR3 protein: CASSSGTDYEKLFF
CDR3 DNA: TGCGCCAGCAGCTCCGGGACAGATTATGAAAAACTGTTTTTT
V gene: TRBV5-1
D gene: TRBD1
J gene: TRBJ1-4
clone size: -

CDR3 protein: CASSPQSGNTIYF
CDR3 DNA: TGTGCCAGCAGCCCCCAGTCTGGAAACACCATATATTTT
V gene: TRBV7-9
D gene: -
J gene: TRBJ1-3
clone size: -

CDR3 protein: CSVGPLRDYGYTF
CDR3 DNA: TGCAGCGTTGGACCCCTGAGGGACTATGGCTACACCTTC
V gene: TRBV29-1
D gene: -
J gene: TRBJ1-2
clone size: -

CDR3 protein: CASSYGDRTNYGYTF
CDR3 DNA: TGTGCCAGCAGTTACGGGGACAGAACTAACTATGGCTACACCTTC
V gene: TRBV6-2/TRBV6-3
D gene: TRBD1
J gene: TRBJ1-2
clone size: -

CDR3 protein: CASSFIFLSGSPLHF
CDR3 DNA: TGTGCCAGCAGTTTCATTTTTCTGTCAGGTTCACCCCTCCACTTT
V gene: TRBV28
D gene: -
J gene: TRBJ1-6
clone size: -

CDR3 protein: CASSQDWSSYNEQFF
CDR3 DNA: TGTGCCAGCAGCCAAGATTGGAGCTCCTACAATGAGCAGTTCTTC
V gene: TRBV14
D gene: -
J gene: TRBJ2-1
clone size: once

CDR3 protein: CASKGLGSIQGELQPQHF
CDR3 DNA: TGTGCCAGTAAGGGGTTGGGTTCCATTCAGGGAGAACTTCAGCCCCAGCATTTT
V gene: TRBV19
D gene: -
J gene: TRBJ1-5
clone size: -

CDR3 protein: CASSPPSHEQYF
CDR3 DNA: TGTGCCAGCAGTCCCCCCTCCCACGAGCAGTACTTC
V gene: TRBV28
D gene: -
J gene: TRBJ2-7
clone size: -

CDR3 protein: CASSSGHSGNTIYF
CDR3 DNA: TGTGCCAGCAGTTCGGGACACTCTGGAAACACCATATATTTT
V gene: TRBV6-5
D gene: -
J gene: TRBJ1-3
clone size: -

CDR3 protein: CASSPQGVVEKLFF
CDR3 DNA: TGTGCCAGCTCACCCCAAGGGGTCGTTGAAAAACTGTTTTTT
V gene: TRBV18
D gene: -
J gene: TRBJ1-4
clone size: -

CDR3 protein: CASGLPGNTEAFF
CDR3 DNA: TGTGCCAGCGGTTTACCGGGGAACACTGAAGCTTTCTTT
V gene: TRBV2
D gene: -
J gene: TRBJ1-1
clone size: -

CDR3 protein: CAWKIITGALHF
CDR3 DNA: TGTGCCTGGAAAATAATCACCGGGGCCCTCCACTTT
V gene: TRBV30
D gene: -
J gene: TRBJ1-6
clone size: -

CDR3 protein: CASSYSKVLYEQYF
CDR3 DNA: TGTGCCAGCAGTTACTCGAAGGTACTCTACGAGCAGTACTTC
V gene: TRBV6-2/TRBV6-3
D gene: -
J gene: TRBJ2-7
clone size: once

CDR3 protein: CASSIVGYGYTF
CDR3 DNA: TGTGCCAGTAGTATTGTTGGGTATGGCTACACCTTC
V gene: TRBV19
D gene: -
J gene: TRBJ1-2
clone size: -

CDR3 protein: CASSQADLYGYTF
CDR3 DNA: TGTGCCAGCAGCCAAGCGGACCTCTATGGCTACACCTTC
V gene: TRBV3-1/TRBV3-2
D gene: -
J gene: TRBJ1-2
clone size: once

CDR3 protein: CSASEGQGVIEYFFDEQFF
CDR3 DNA: TGCAGTGCTAGTGAAGGACAGGGGGTGATTGAGTACTTCTTCGATGAGCAGTTCTTC
V gene: TRBV20-1
D gene: TRBD1
J gene: TRBJ2-1
clone size: -

CDR3 protein: CASSQQQGAGNTIYF
CDR3 DNA: TGTGCCAGCAGCCAACAACAGGGTGCTGGAAACACCATATATTTT
V gene: TRBV4-2
D gene: -
J gene: TRBJ1-3
clone size: -